Listed here are 20 T cell receptor beta chains from one sample, sequenced in a study of human T cells and chemical hapten exposure. Time point defined: healthy volunteer bleed at 6 weeks. Whole blood that had not been fractionated was the source of extracted total RNA. One entry per CDR3 protein results from TCRdb running MiXCR on the RACE reads. The sample carries under 90,000 distinct CDR3 sequences, about 8.6% recorded once. Input material: whole blood. Source of these receptors: a male donor in good health. Some clones in this sample may be carry-over from other donors' samples.

Worth noting for this clonotype: Given a much more abundant clone one base away, this may be a read error. This chain uses TRBV5-1 with TRBJ1-2, with 8 nucleotides matching TRBD1. Germline values: CDR1 SGHRS, CDR2 YFSETQ. The length of the CDR3 is 14 residues. CDR3 nucleotides: TGCGCCAGCAGCTTGGCCGGGACAGGAGGCGGCTGCACCTTC. Its translation: CASSLAGTGGGCTF.

This clonotype was counted only a few times. The rearrangement uses TRBV27 and TRBJ1-6, with D possibly being TRBD1 (5 bases). V was pared by 5 bases and J by 8 bases, with 16 bases between. The CDR3 loop spans 15 amino acids. Germline V gives CDR1 MNHEY, CDR2 SMNVEV (reference sequence). CDR3 nucleotide sequence: TGTGCCAGCAGTCAAATCAGGGAGTTACATTCACCCCTCCACTTT. It codes for CASSQIRELHSPLHF.

The chain joins TRBV18 to TRBJ1-1, with unresolved D. Trimming cost V 3 bases and J 6 bases, with 17 bases left between them. Germline loops: CDR1 KGHSH, CDR2 LQKENI. CDR3 length: 15 amino acids. CDR3 nucleotides: TGTGCCAGCTCACCGTCAGGTGACGCGTCCCCTGAAGCTTTCTTT. The encoded protein is CASSPSGDASPEAFF.

This clonotype showed up many times. This chain connects TRBV3-1 to TRBJ2-7; either TRBD1 or TRBD2 may fit D (6 bases each). The V and J ends lost 0 bases and 1 base respectively, with 10 bases between them. The CDR3 runs to 15 residues. The germline V gene has CDR1 LGHDT and CDR2 YNNKEL (reference sequence). The CDR3 DNA is TGTGCCAGCAGCCAAGATAGGGGGGCGTCCTACGAGCAGTACTTC. Its protein product is CASSQDRGASYEQYF.

V and J are TRBV6-1 and TRBJ2-5; TRBD1 might be the D (6 bases). V was pared by 2 bases and J by 4 bases, with 11 bases between. Germline V gene sequence: CDR1 MNHNS, CDR2 SASEGT. The CDR3 spans 14 residues. The CDR3 loop reads CASSEFAGVETQYF. CDR3 nucleotide sequence: TGTGCCAGCAGTGAATTCGCAGGGGTAGAGACCCAGTACTTC.

The chain uses TRBV12-5 and TRBJ2-7, with D perhaps TRBD1 or TRBD2 (5 bases each). The CDR3 has 13 residues. V lost 5 bases, J lost 6 bases, and 14 bases lay in between. Germline CDR1 LGHNT, CDR2 FRNRAP. As DNA, the CDR3 is TGTGCTAGTGGTCCCGGGACCGTTCCCGAGCAGTACTTC. It translates to CASGPGTVPEQYF.

This clonotype occurred many times. The chain carries TRBV12-3 or TRBV12-4 and TRBJ1-5, with D hard to call. The CDR3 is made up of 13 amino acids. V lost 2 bases and J lost 2, with 4 bases in between. CDR3 nucleotides: TGTGCCAGCAGTTTAAAAGGCAATCAGCCCCAGCATTTT. Translation: CASSLKGNQPQHF.

The rearrangement joins TRBV10-3 to TRBJ2-4, with D maybe TRBD1 (5 bases). Trimming stripped 0 bases from V and 5 bases from J, with 20 bases between. The CDR3 runs to 18 residues. The germline V gene has CDR1 ENHRY and CDR2 SYGVKD. This CDR3 reads CAISESIWAGQEENIQYF. CDR3 DNA sequence: TGTGCCATCAGTGAGTCGATTTGGGCAGGGCAAGAGGAAAACATTCAGTACTTC.

This clonotype came up many times. The chain carries TRBV6-2 or TRBV6-3 and TRBJ2-3; 7 nucleotides match TRBD2. The V gene's germline CDR1 is MNHEY and CDR2 SVGEGT. This CDR3 has 13 residues. The V segment lost 8 bases and the J segment 2 bases; nucleotides outside the gene matches: 4. The CDR3 sequence is CASLAADTDTQYF. CDR3 DNA sequence: TGTGCCAGCCTAGCGGCGGACACAGATACGCAGTATTTT.

The J gene is TRBJ2-6, the V gene TRBV3-1; D remains unclear. This CDR3 is built from 16 residues. CDR1 LGHDT and CDR2 YNNKEL come from the germline V gene (reference sequence). Trimming removed 3 bases at V and 0 bases at J, with 9 bases between. CDR3 in amino acids: CASSQPGFSGANVLTF. The CDR3 DNA is TGTGCCAGCAGCCAGCCAGGATTCTCTGGGGCCAACGTCCTGACTTTC. The variable domain in full, completed from reference TRBV3-1 and TRBJ2-6, reads DTAVSQTPKYLVTQMGNDKSIKCEQNLGHDTMYWYKQDSKKFLKIMFSYNNKELIINETVPNRFSPKSPDKAHLNLHINSLELGDSAVYFCASSQPGFSGANVLTFGAGSRLTVL.

The sample holds many counts of this clonotype. V and J are TRBV18 and TRBJ2-1, with D perhaps TRBD1 (6 bases). The CDR3 totals 15 residues. Germline CDR1 and CDR2: KGHSH and LQKENI. Trimming left V 1 base short and J 8 bases short, with 15 bases between. CDR3 loop: CASSPRGQYSDEQFF. The CDR3 DNA sequence: TGTGCCAGCTCACCACGAGGACAGTACTCTGATGAGCAGTTCTTC.

This clonotype was counted a few times. The chain couples TRBV5-6 to TRBJ1-5, with no clear D. The CDR3 is 12 amino acids. V was shortened by 4 bases and J by 6 bases, with 8 bases between the two germline ends. The germline gives CDR1 SGHDT, CDR2 YYEEEE. The CDR3 DNA reads TGTGCCAGCAGCCCTTTAGGTCAGCCCCAGCATTTT. It yields the protein CASSPLGQPQHF.

The chain has TRBV19 and TRBJ2-4; D may be TRBD2 (7 bases). The V gene lost 5 bases and the J gene lost 2 bases, with 19 bases spanning the gap. The CDR3 runs to 17 residues. Germline V gene sequence: CDR1 LNHDA, CDR2 SQIVND (reference sequence). CDR3 bases: TGTGCCAGTAGTCCTCAAGATCGGGGGGCTACCAAAAACATTCAGTACTTC. As protein: CASSPQDRGATKNIQYF. The whole variable domain, filled in from reference TRBV19 and TRBJ2-4, reads DGGITQSPKYLFRKEGQNVTLSCEQNLNHDAMYWYRQDPGQGLRLIYYSQIVNDFQKGDIAEGYSVSREKKESFPLTVTSAQKNPTAFYLCASSPQDRGATKNIQYFGAGTRLSVL.

The rearrangement links TRBV5-1 to TRBJ2-3; D is unresolved. The V end lost 0 bases, the J end lost 6 bases, and 8 bases lay between the germline ends. CDR1 and CDR2 (germline): SGHRS, YFSETQ. The CDR3 sequence is 13 residues long. The chain's CDR3 is CASSLDRADTQYF. CDR3 coding DNA: TGCGCCAGCAGCTTGGACCGGGCTGATACGCAGTATTTT.

The CDR3 protein is CASSGGRPHQETQYF. Here the CDR3 DNA reads TGTGCCAGCAGTGGCGGGCGCCCACACCAAGAGACCCAGTACTTC. The chain uses TRBV2 and TRBJ2-5; possible D gene TRBD2, 5 bases. From germline, CDR1 is SNHLY and CDR2 FYNNEI. Trimming stripped 4 bases from V and 0 bases from J, with 12 bases between. The CDR3 totals 15 residues.

This clonotype appeared many times. The chain has TRBV4-3 and TRBJ2-3; possibly TRBD2 for D (7 bases). The CDR3 length is 14 residues. Trimming cost V 0 bases and J 13 bases, with 17 bases left between them. Germline V gene sequence: CDR1 LGHNA, CDR2 YSLEER. CDR3 nucleotide sequence: TGCGCCAGCAGCCAAGATTTAACGGGGGGCTGGGAGTATTTT. Translating it yields CASSQDLTGGWEYF.

J is TRBJ2-2 and V is TRBV3-1; 11 bases agree with TRBD2. The CDR3 has 16 amino acids. The trim removed 3 bases at V and 4 bases at J, leaving 4 bases unmatched. Per germline, CDR1 LGHDT and CDR2 YNNKEL (reference sequence). CDR3 bases: TGTGCCAGCAGCCAGTGGCTAGCGGGAGGCACCGGGGAGCTGTTTTTT. Translating gives CASSQWLAGGTGELFF.

This chain links TRBV6-5 with TRBJ2-4, with D tentatively TRBD2 (6 bases). The V end was cut by 6 bases, the J end by 9 bases, with 12 bases between. The CDR3 loop spans 12 amino acids. In germline, CDR1 is MNHEY, CDR2 SVGAGI. CDR3 sequence: CASSQQGGIQYF. The DNA of the CDR3 is TGTGCCAGCAGCCAGCAGGGAGGCATTCAGTACTTC.

The chain joins TRBV2 to TRBJ1-1; D possibly corresponds to TRBD1 (6 bases). With 6 bases removed from V and 1 base from J, the gap between germline ends came to 18 bases. The germline CDR1 and CDR2 sequences are SNHLY and FYNNEI. The CDR3 loop spans 16 amino acids. In DNA, the CDR3 is TGTGCCAGCAGCCCATCCCCCGACAGGCGGAACACTGAAGCTTTCTTT. Translating gives CASSPSPDRRNTEAFF. Variable domain in full (rest from reference TRBV2 and TRBJ1-1): EPEVTQTPSHQVTQMGQEVILRCVPISNHLYFYWYRQILGQKVEFLVSFYNNEISEKSEIFDDQFSVERPDGSNFTLKIRSTKLEDSAMYFCASSPSPDRRNTEAFFGQGTRLTVV.

The gene calls are TRBV7-2 and TRBJ2-3; D possibly uses TRBD1 or TRBD2 (5 bases each). Trimming shortened V by 1 base and J by 5 bases, and 28 bases separated the two germline ends. Germline lookup yields CDR1 SGHTA and CDR2 FQGNSA. There are 20 residues in the CDR3. The CDR3 bases are TGTGCCAGCAGCTTAGGATTTTGGGGGAGTGCATCCCATCCGGGAGATACGCAGTATTTT. This sequence encodes CASSLGFWGSASHPGDTQYF.